This T cell receptor beta chain was obtained from a study of T cell clonotyping in hematopoietic cell transplantation (dated by TCRdb to about 2021). Regarding the research as a whole: Pretransplant recipient samples were obtained after cytoreduction. Recruitment of patients was conducted between September 2015 and January 2017, and follow-up was continued until late 2020 or death. The study collected around 150 blood samples from approximately 32 consecutive transplant recipients and their related donors.

V and J lose 1 base and 1 base, and a span of 4 bases separates them. The CDR1 and CDR2 encoded by the germline V gene are MGHRA and YSYEKL. Including cysteine and phenylalanine, the CDR3 has 13 amino acids. The sequence is cut down to CDR3 DNA, 39 bases in frame from base 1. The sample's time point label, in plain terms: recipient sample about 28 days before transplant, after cytoreduction. Blood from recipients was drawn roughly 28 days before transplant, then again at days 30, 100 and 180 after transplant. Nuclei Lysis Solution was used to extract genomic DNA from fresh or cryopreserved unfractionated peripheral blood mononuclear cells. The immunoSEQ assay, a bias-controlled multiplex PCR using V- and J-specific primers, was used to amplify TCR beta CDR3 regions from genomic DNA. A proprietary barcode and Illumina adapter sequences were added to the CDR3 amplicons in a second PCR step. An Illumina MiSeq instrument was used for sequencing of the CDR3 libraries. Processing in the source paper ran as follows. Export and quality control were performed with immunoSEQ Analyzer 3.0, and downstream analyses were performed with R Bioconductor and Immunarch. Only productive rearrangements within the normalized downsampled data set were used in the calculation of repertoire metrics. In the normalized cohort, clonotypes with more than 5 templates were defined as pathologically expanded. The Inverse Simpson Index served as the measure of repertoire diversity. The non-normalized data set was used for CMV-specificity analyses so that all clonotypes could be captured. Here the immuneACCESS table is served through TCRdb, limited to in-frame sequences with V and J called. Missing clones are a known gap in these copies; in checked studies unresolved V genes cover under half, and the rest lacks a known reason. V and J calls and clone size are copied from that table; D and trimming were computed from the DNA. In all, the sample holds about 69,000 clones, and around 96% of those were seen once. Jointly, the top ten make up 1.5% to 2% of the sample.

About this clone: What this receptor recognizes is not known. No clone much larger than this one lies a single base away; base qualities are absent.

Broad study findings and their caveats: Only a small fraction of recipient repertoires overlapped donor repertoires, with over 97% appearing de novo at the given depth. Sample size was limited, and cells were not sorted, so CD4 and CD8 repertoire contributions could not be separated. Broader posttransplant TCR repertoire diversity was predicted by donor and pretransplant recipient Inverse Simpson Index values. A decrease in recipient TCR diversity was observed after transplant, and a progressive increase in pathologically expanded clonotypes was seen from day 30 to day 180.

This clonotype was obtained from a woman in her forties or fifties with acute myeloid leukemia. Some clones in this sample may be carry-over from other donors' samples. Sequenced here: peripheral blood mononuclear cells, sampled before stem cell transplant. The rearranged segments are TRBV4-1 and TRBJ1-1; no confident D gene assignment can be made. The CDR3 protein is CASSQGQNTEAFF. The bases read TGCGCCAGCAGCCAAGGACAGAACACTGAAGCTTTCTTT.